This record concerns one T cell receptor beta chain sequence. The data derive from a study of blood T cell repertoires in COVID-19. Background on the study: Acute and convalescent COVID-19 samples came from the United States, Italy and Spain. T cells, B-cell-depleted T cells, or PBMCs provided the cDNA or gDNA that served as material.

Sequencing was performed with immunoSEQ multiplex PCR; in TCRdb, only in-frame clones are kept and a portion is missing. Of around 100,000 clones detected, 87% appear once; the ten largest clones hold around 10%. V lost 0 bases and J 2 bases, leaving 10 bases between the germline ends. Germline CDR1 is SGHRS and CDR2 is YFSETQ. The CDR3 consists of 15 residues. Specimen: peripheral blood. The gene calls are TRBV5-1 and TRBJ2-3, with D possibly matching TRBD2 (5 bases). The origin of this receptor is a woman aged 25 to 39 with acute or convalescent COVID-19. The CDR3 nucleotides are TGCGCCAGCAGCTTGGCCTACGGGGTCACAGATACGCAGTATTTT. This sequence encodes CASSLAYGVTDTQYF.